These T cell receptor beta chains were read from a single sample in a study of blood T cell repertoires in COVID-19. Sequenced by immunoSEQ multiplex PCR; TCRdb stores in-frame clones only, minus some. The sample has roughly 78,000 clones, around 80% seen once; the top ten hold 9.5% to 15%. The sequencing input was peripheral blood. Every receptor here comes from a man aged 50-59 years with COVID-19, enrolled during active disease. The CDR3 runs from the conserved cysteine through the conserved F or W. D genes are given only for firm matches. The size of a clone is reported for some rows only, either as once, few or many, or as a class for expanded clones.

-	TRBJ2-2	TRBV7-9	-	CASSLPGTANTGELFF	TGTGCCAGCAGCTTGCCTGGCACCGCGAACACCGGGGAGCTGTTTTTT
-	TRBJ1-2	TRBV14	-	CASSQVGGSAYGYTF	TGTGCCAGCAGCCAAGTAGGGGGATCGGCCTATGGCTACACCTTC
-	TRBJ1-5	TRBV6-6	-	CASRTGNIRSNQPQHF	TGTGCCAGCAGGACAGGCAACATTCGTAGCAATCAGCCCCAGCATTTT
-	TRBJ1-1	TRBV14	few	CASSPYRQLMNTEAFF	TGTGCCAGCAGCCCATACAGGCAACTCATGAACACTGAAGCTTTCTTT
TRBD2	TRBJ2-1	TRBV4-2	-	CASSQDETSGTYNEQFF	TGTGCCAGCAGCCAAGATGAGACTAGCGGGACGTACAATGAGCAGTTCTTC
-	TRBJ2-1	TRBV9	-	CASSNAGLYNEQFF	TGTGCCAGCAGCAACGCCGGACTTTACAATGAGCAGTTCTTC
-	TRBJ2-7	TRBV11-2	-	CASSQDSGTATYEQYF	TGTGCCAGCAGCCAAGACTCCGGGACTGCCACCTACGAGCAGTACTTC
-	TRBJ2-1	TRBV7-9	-	CASSFWGLGNEQFF	TGTGCCAGCAGCTTCTGGGGGCTGGGGAATGAGCAGTTCTTC
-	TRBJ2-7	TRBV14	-	CASSQVPAYEQYF	TGTGCCAGCAGCCAAGTTCCCGCCTACGAGCAGTACTTC
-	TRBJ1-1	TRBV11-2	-	CASSPAGRKNTEAFF	TGTGCCAGCAGCCCCGCAGGGAGGAAGAACACTGAAGCTTTCTTT
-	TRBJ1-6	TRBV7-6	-	CASSFETLHF	TGTGCCAGCAGCTTTGAGACCCTCCACTTT
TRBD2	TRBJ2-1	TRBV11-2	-	CASSPSGRNRNEQFF	TGTGCCAGCAGCCCTAGCGGGAGGAATAGAAATGAGCAGTTCTTC
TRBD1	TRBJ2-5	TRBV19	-	CASSMGQGAWETQYF	TGTGCCAGTAGTATGGGACAGGGGGCCTGGGAGACCCAGTACTTC
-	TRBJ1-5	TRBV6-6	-	CASSSPRGSSNQPQHF	TGTGCCAGCAGTTCCCCCCGGGGATCCTCCAATCAGCCCCAGCATTTT
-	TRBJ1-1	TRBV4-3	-	CASSQGRYKEDWSEAFF	TGCGCCAGCAGCCAAGGAAGGTACAAGGAGGATTGGAGTGAAGCTTTCTTT
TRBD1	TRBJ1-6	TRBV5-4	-	CASSWDRTNSPLHF	TGTGCCAGCAGCTGGGACAGGACTAATTCACCCCTCCACTTT
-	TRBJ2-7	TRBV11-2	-	CASRLRTANVDSYEQYF	TGTGCCAGCAGACTTCGGACAGCCAATGTCGACTCCTACGAGCAGTACTTC
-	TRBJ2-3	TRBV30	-	CAWTRRRVADTQYF	TGTGCCTGGACTAGGAGGAGGGTGGCAGATACGCAGTATTTT
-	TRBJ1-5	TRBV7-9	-	CASSLREGQPQHF	TGTGCCAGCAGCTTGAGGGAGGGCCAGCCCCAGCATTTT
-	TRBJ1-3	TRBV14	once	CASSRSQGGSGNTIYF	TGTGCCAGCAGCCGGTCTCAGGGTGGATCTGGAAACACCATATATTTT
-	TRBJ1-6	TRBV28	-	CASRTGSSYNSPLHF	TGTGCCAGCAGAACAGGGAGCTCCTATAATTCACCCCTCCACTTT
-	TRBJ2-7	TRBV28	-	CASSNRVGQDNEQYF	TGTGCCAGCAGTAATCGGGTTGGGCAGGACAACGAGCAGTACTTC
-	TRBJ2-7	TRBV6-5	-	CASTRTGYYEQYF	TGTGCCAGCACCAGAACAGGATACTACGAGCAGTACTTC
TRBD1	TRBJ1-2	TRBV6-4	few	CASSESVTGTGESGYTF	TGTGCCAGCAGTGAGTCTGTGACCGGGACAGGGGAGTCCGGCTACACCTTC
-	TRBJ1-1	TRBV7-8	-	CASSFPRTALMNTEAFF	TGTGCCAGCAGCTTTCCCCGGACAGCCCTAATGAACACTGAAGCTTTCTTT
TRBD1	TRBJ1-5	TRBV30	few	CAWSGTAFDQPQHF	TGTGCCTGGAGCGGGACAGCGTTTGATCAGCCCCAGCATTTT
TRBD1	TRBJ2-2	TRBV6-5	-	CASRSGQGRPGELFF	TGTGCCAGCAGGAGCGGACAGGGCCGACCCGGGGAGCTGTTTTTT
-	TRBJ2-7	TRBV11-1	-	CASSPSKGAYEQYF	TGTGCCAGCAGTCCCTCTAAGGGGGCCTACGAGCAGTACTTC
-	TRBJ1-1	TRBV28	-	CASTVTAWNTEAFF	TGTGCCAGCACTGTGACAGCCTGGAACACTGAAGCTTTCTTT
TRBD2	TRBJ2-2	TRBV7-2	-	CASSFLSGRAFGELFF	TGTGCCAGCAGTTTCCTTAGCGGGAGGGCCTTCGGGGAGCTGTTTTTT
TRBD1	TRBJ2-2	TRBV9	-	CASSVVSGTGFAGELFF	TGTGCCAGCAGCGTAGTCTCCGGGACAGGGTTCGCCGGGGAGCTGTTTTTT
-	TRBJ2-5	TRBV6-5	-	CASRTSRIETQYF	TGTGCCAGCAGGACCTCTAGAATAGAGACCCAGTACTTC
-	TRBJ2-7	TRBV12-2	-	CASRLAPFGDRDGEQYF	TGTGCAAGTCGCTTAGCTCCGTTTGGGGACAGGGATGGCGAGCAGTACTTC
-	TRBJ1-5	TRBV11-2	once	CASSLDFNQPQHF	TGTGCCAGCAGCTTAGACTTCAATCAGCCCCAGCATTTT
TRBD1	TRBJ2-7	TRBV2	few	CASSLSLGQAYEQYF	TGTGCCAGCAGCCTGTCCTTGGGACAGGCCTACGAGCAGTACTTC
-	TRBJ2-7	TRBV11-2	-	CASSLGPLTYEQYF	TGTGCCAGCAGCTTAGGGCCGTTAACCTACGAGCAGTACTTC
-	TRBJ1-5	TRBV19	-	CASSITGLSNQPQHF	TGTGCCAGTAGTATTACAGGGCTGAGCAATCAGCCCCAGCATTTT
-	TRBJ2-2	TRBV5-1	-	CASSLNSPSEGGELFF	TGCGCCAGCAGCTTGAACAGCCCCAGCGAGGGCGGGGAGCTGTTTTTT
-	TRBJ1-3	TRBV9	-	CASSVEPGRSSGNTIYF	TGTGCCAGCAGCGTAGAACCTGGCCGTTCCTCTGGAAACACCATATATTTT
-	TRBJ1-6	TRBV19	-	CASRGSGNSPLHF	TGTGCCAGTAGAGGGTCGGGAAATTCACCCCTCCACTTT
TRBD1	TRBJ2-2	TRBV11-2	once	CASSPILGQGNIFTGELFF	TGTGCCAGCAGCCCAATACTGGGACAGGGGAATATATTTACCGGGGAGCTGTTTTTT
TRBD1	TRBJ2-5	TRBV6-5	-	CASSRDRLIATQYF	TGTGCCAGCAGCCGGGACAGGCTAATTGCGACCCAGTACTTC
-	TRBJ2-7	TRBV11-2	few	CASSSLASEQYF	TGTGCCAGCAGCAGCCTAGCGTCCGAGCAGTACTTC
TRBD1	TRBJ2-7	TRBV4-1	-	CASSRLGTAAYEQYF	TGCGCCAGCAGCCGCCTCGGGACAGCTGCCTACGAGCAGTACTTC
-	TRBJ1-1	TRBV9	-	CASSTTGQNTEAFF	TGTGCCAGCAGCACGACAGGTCAGAACACTGAAGCTTTCTTT
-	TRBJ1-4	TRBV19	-	CASTEPMDINEKLFF	TGTGCCAGTACCGAACCGATGGACATTAATGAAAAACTGTTTTTT
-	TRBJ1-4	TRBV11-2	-	CASSLATGQSEKLFF	TGTGCCAGCAGCTTAGCAACAGGGCAGAGTGAAAAACTGTTTTTT
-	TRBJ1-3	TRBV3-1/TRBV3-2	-	CASSQNSGGSSGNTIYF	TGTGCCAGCAGCCAAAACTCGGGGGGAAGCTCTGGAAACACCATATATTTT
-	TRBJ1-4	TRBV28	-	CASSAQGFANEKLFF	TGTGCCAGCAGCGCCCAGGGGTTCGCTAATGAAAAACTGTTTTTT
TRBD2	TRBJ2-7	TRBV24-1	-	CATSDSAGGSVNEQYF	TGTGCCACCAGTGATTCAGCGGGAGGGTCCGTCAACGAGCAGTACTTC
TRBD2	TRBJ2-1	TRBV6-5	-	CASSSLGLAGGQQFF	TGTGCCAGCAGTTCCTTAGGACTAGCGGGAGGACAGCAGTTCTTC
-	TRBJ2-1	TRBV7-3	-	CASSYASGQYNEQFF	TGTGCCAGCAGCTACGCTAGCGGACAGTACAATGAGCAGTTCTTC
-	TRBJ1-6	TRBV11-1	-	CASSLGRGSPLHF	TGTGCCAGCAGCTTAGGAAGGGGTTCACCCCTCCACTTT
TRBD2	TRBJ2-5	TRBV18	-	CASSPLRTSGSIQETQYF	TGTGCCAGCTCACCCCTTCGGACTAGCGGGAGTATCCAAGAGACCCAGTACTTC
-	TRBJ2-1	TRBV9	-	CASSSTTSTPSEEQFF	TGTGCCAGCAGCTCAACAACTAGCACTCCCAGTGAGGAGCAGTTCTTC
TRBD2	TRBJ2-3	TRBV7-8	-	CASSLVVAGRENADTQYF	TGTGCCAGCAGCTTAGTGGTAGCGGGAAGGGAGAACGCAGATACGCAGTATTTT
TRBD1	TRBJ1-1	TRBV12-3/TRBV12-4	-	CASRQGTNTEAFF	TGTGCCAGCAGACAGGGGACCAACACTGAAGCTTTCTTT
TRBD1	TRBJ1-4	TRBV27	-	CASSSRPGTGAESNEKLFF	TGTGCCAGCAGTTCCCGACCCGGGACAGGGGCCGAGTCTAATGAAAAACTGTTTTTT
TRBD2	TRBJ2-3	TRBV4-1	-	CASSNKLAGGEDTQYF	TGCGCCAGCAGCAACAAACTAGCGGGAGGTGAAGATACGCAGTATTTT
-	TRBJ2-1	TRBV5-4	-	CASSLAGGTNNEQFF	TGTGCCAGCAGCTTGGCCGGCGGCACCAACAATGAGCAGTTCTTC